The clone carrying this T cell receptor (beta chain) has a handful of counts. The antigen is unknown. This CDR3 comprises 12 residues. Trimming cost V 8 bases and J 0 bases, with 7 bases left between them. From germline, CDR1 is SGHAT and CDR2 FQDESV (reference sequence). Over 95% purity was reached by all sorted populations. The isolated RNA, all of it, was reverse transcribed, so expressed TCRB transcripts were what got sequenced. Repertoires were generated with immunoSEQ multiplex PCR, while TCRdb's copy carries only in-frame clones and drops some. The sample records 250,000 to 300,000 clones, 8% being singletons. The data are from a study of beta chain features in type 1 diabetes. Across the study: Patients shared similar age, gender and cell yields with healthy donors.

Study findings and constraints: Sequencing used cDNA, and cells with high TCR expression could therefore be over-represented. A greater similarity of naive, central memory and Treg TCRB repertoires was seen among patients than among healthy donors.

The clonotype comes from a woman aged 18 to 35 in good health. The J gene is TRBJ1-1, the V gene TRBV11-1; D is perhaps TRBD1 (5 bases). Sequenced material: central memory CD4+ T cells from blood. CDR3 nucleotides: TGTGCCAGCGGGGACTTGAACACTGAAGCTTTCTTT. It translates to CASGDLNTEAFF.